This T cell receptor beta chain comes out of a study of T cell responses to AZD1222 COVID-19 vaccine. Study-level results: The study sampled repertoires only after the peak T cell response. Spike-specific TCRs gained breadth and depth after people received two AZD1222 doses. The donor cohort was predominantly white British with a female majority, and clonal diversity may have been underestimated.

TCRdb's table, derived via immunoSEQ multiplex PCR, lists solely in-frame clones and lacks some. The data show around 78,000 clones, around 90% seen once. On this clone: Antigen unknown.

The germline V gene has CDR1 SGHTA and CDR2 FQGNSA. This CDR3 is built from 13 residues. The V end lost 3 bases, the J end lost 5 bases, and 11 bases lay between the germline ends. This clonotype was obtained from an adult in good health. The chain combines TRBV7-2 with TRBJ2-7; tentative D call: TRBD1 (6 bases). The sequenced sample was peripheral blood, obtained on day 0 of MenACWY control vaccination. CDR3: CASSLRGNHEQYF. CDR3 coding DNA: TGTGCCAGCAGCTTGAGGGGGAATCACGAGCAGTACTTC.